Shown below are 5 T cell receptor beta chains from a single sample sequenced in a study of blood T cell repertoires in COVID-19. Using immunoSEQ multiplex PCR, the repertoire was profiled, and TCRdb retains in-frame clones only, with some absent. Among fewer than 110,000 clones listed, 80% to 95% were seen once. Sequencing was done on a sample of peripheral blood. All receptors derive from a man aged 45-60 years with active COVID-19.

This rearrangement joins TRBV9 to TRBJ2-5; the D is unclear. The ends were cut back, 0 bases at V and 4 bases at J, with 10 bases in the middle. The germline gives CDR1 SGDLS, CDR2 YYNGEE. The CDR3 consists of 14 residues. Here the CDR3 DNA reads TGTGCCAGCAGCGTAGTAGCTAGTCCAGAGACCCAGTACTTC. Translating gives CASSVVASPETQYF. The full variable domain, completed using reference TRBV9 and TRBJ2-5, is DSGVTQTPKHLITATGQRVTLRCSPRSGDLSVYWYQQSLDQGLQFLIQYYNGEERAKGNILERFSAQQFPDLHSELNLSSLELGDSALYFCASSVVASPETQYFGPGTRLLVL.

The V and J genes are TRBV3-1 (or the pseudogene TRBV3-2) and TRBJ2-4; TRBD2 agrees at 7 bases. The CDR3 sequence is 15 residues long. CDR1 and CDR2 (germline): LGHDT, YNNKEL (reference sequence). Trimming removed 3 bases from V and 2 bases from J; junction bases left unmatched: 4. CDR3 in DNA: TGTGCCAGCAGCCATACTAGCGTGACCAAAAACATTCAGTACTTC. The encoded protein is CASSHTSVTKNIQYF.

The genes are TRBV27 and TRBJ2-7; TRBD2 aligns across 9 bases. Germline V gene lookup returns CDR1 MNHEY and CDR2 SMNVEV (reference sequence). This CDR3 is built from 15 residues. The V segment lost 6 bases and the J segment 0 bases; nucleotides outside the gene matches: 6. CDR3 coding DNA: TGTGCCAGCAGCCCGGGACTAGCTAACTCCTACGAGCAGTACTTC. This encodes CASSPGLANSYEQYF.

The V and J genes are TRBV28 and TRBJ1-2; 10 bases match TRBD1. The CDR3 is 16 amino acids. V shed 5 bases and J 6 bases; nucleotides not matched to a gene: 12. Germline CDR1 is MDHEN and CDR2 is SYDVKM. The CDR3 loop is CASSELPGQGTNGYTF. As DNA, the CDR3 is TGTGCCAGCAGTGAACTACCGGGACAGGGGACAAATGGCTACACCTTC.

This rearrangement joins TRBV19 to TRBJ1-4, with D tentatively TRBD1 (5 bases). The CDR3 length is 15 residues. CDR1 and CDR2 (germline): LNHDA, SQIVND (reference sequence). V was pared by 5 bases and J by 7 bases, with 17 bases between. CDR3 nucleotides: TGTGCCAGTAGTCCCCGGCCCGTGGGGGGTGAAAAACTGTTTTTT. Protein product: CASSPRPVGGEKLFF.